Following are 7 T cell receptor beta chains from one sample sequenced in a study of blood T cell repertoires in COVID-19. Some clones are missing from TCRdb's copy, which holds only in-frame ones; the method was immunoSEQ multiplex PCR. This sample has 75,000 or so clones; 83% occur once, and the top ten carry 15% to 20%. Sequenced input: peripheral blood. These receptors were taken from a woman aged 80 or over with acute or convalescent COVID-19.

The V call is TRBV20-1, the J call TRBJ1-2, with a possible D match to TRBD1 (5 bases). Germline CDR1 reads DFQATT; CDR2 reads SNEGSKA (reference sequence). This CDR3 region has 11 residues. The V and J ends lost 6 bases and 8 bases respectively, with 13 bases between them. The CDR3 reads CSARRDQGYTF. The CDR3 coding sequence is TGCAGTGCACGCAGGGATCAAGGCTACACCTTC.

The chain employs TRBV10-1 and TRBJ2-3; D is unresolved. V was trimmed by 0 bases and J by 7 bases, leaving 2 bases between them. CDR1 and CDR2 from the germline V gene are WNHNN and SYGVQD (reference sequence). This CDR3 spans 11 amino acids. CDR3 amino acids: CASSESNTQYF. Written as DNA, the CDR3 is TGCGCCAGCAGTGAGTCTAATACGCAGTATTTT.

The chain employs TRBV3-1 (or the pseudogene TRBV3-2) and TRBJ2-1, with TRBD2 identical over 13 bases. The CDR3 is 16 residues long. Germline lookup yields CDR1 LGHDT and CDR2 YNNKEL (reference sequence). V shed 0 bases and J 8 bases; nucleotides not matched to a gene: 4. CDR3 sequence: CASSQDRTSGSYEQFF. The CDR3 DNA reads TGTGCCAGCAGCCAAGACCGGACTAGCGGGAGCTATGAGCAGTTCTTC.

Here the CDR3 reads CASSMVGGANTGELFF. Written as DNA, the CDR3 is TGTGCCAGTAGTATGGTAGGCGGGGCGAACACCGGGGAGCTGTTTTTT. The J gene is TRBJ2-2, the V gene TRBV19; TRBD2 is a possible D gene (6 bases). The length of the CDR3 is 16 residues. V was trimmed by 3 bases and J by 0 bases, leaving 11 bases between them. Germline V gene lookup returns CDR1 LNHDA and CDR2 SQIVND (reference sequence). The full variable domain, completed using reference TRBV19 and TRBJ2-2, is DGGITQSPKYLFRKEGQNVTLSCEQNLNHDAMYWYRQDPGQGLRLIYYSQIVNDFQKGDIAEGYSVSREKKESFPLTVTSAQKNPTAFYLCASSMVGGANTGELFFGEGSRLTVL.

The chain links TRBV5-6 to TRBJ1-6; TRBD1 matches at 7 bases. CDR1 SGHDT and CDR2 YYEEEE come from the germline V gene. Unmatched junction bases numbered 5, after V lost 0 bases and J lost 8 bases. This CDR3 is 15 amino acids long. The CDR3 bases are TGTGCCAGCAGCTTGGCTGCAGGGGGTTATTCACCCCTCCACTTT. It specifies CASSLAAGGYSPLHF.

The V call is TRBV4-1, the J call TRBJ1-4; D unresolved. Germline V CDR1 and CDR2: MGHRA, YSYEKL. Trimming took off 5 bases at V and 2 bases at J, with 12 bases between the two ends. This CDR3 region has 15 residues. This chain's CDR3 is CASSSTTRTNEKLFF. DNA of the CDR3: TGCGCCAGCAGCTCAACGACACGCACTAATGAAAAACTGTTTTTT.

This chain uses TRBV27 with TRBJ2-7, with D tentatively TRBD1 (6 bases). This CDR3 spans 13 amino acids. The V end lost 5 bases, the J end lost 3 bases, and 11 bases lay between the germline ends. The germline V gene encodes CDR1 MNHEY and CDR2 SMNVEV (reference sequence). CDR3 in DNA: TGTGCCAGCAGTCCTCGACAGGACTACGAGCAGTACTTC. Its translation: CASSPRQDYEQYF.